This T cell receptor (beta chain) was documented in a study of regulatory T cells in long-lasting Graves disease. This CDR3 has 16 residues. CDR1 is SGHAT and CDR2 is FQNNGV in the germline V gene. Unmatched junction bases numbered 1, after V lost 4 bases and J lost 2 bases. Time point given: newly diagnosed GD, antithyroid drugs for less than 3 months. PBMC-extracted RNA yielded the TCR library. The authors drew patients from an endocrinology department in Xi'an, China. For TCR beta, libraries came from iRepertoire HTBI primers and Arm-PCR of CDR3 regions. TCRdb used MiXCR to reprocess the multiplex PCR reads, holding one entry per CDR3 protein. The sample holds about 330,000 distinct CDR3 sequences, roughly 15% seen once. The sample also formed part of further work on T cells in Graves' hyperthyroidism and ophthalmopathy. According to that study: The study defined stable Graves' hyperthyroidism as no ophthalmopathy progression within 18 months. It was uncontrolled infection, other autoimmune disease, pregnancy or lactation that excluded patients.

The TCR comes from a woman in her late teens or twenties with Graves disease. This sample comprised peripheral blood mononuclear cells (PBMCs), obtained at new diagnosis, from a patient treated with antithyroid drugs. J is TRBJ2-6 and V is TRBV11-2; 11 nucleotides match TRBD1. DNA for the CDR3: TGTGCCAGCAGCTCGGGACAGGGGGCTGGGGCCAACGTCCTGACTTTC. Amino acids: CASSSGQGAGANVLTF.